This T cell receptor (beta chain) stems from a study of regulatory dendritic cells for organ transplantation (dated by TCRdb to the late 2010s). Regarding the complete study: Monocytes were cultured with vitamin D3 on days 0 and 4 and with IL-10 on day 4 to generate regulatory dendritic cells. On day 6, LPS was added to the DC cultures to test how the DCs responded to a strong maturation-inducing agent. Before and after allostimulation with regulatory or mature dendritic cells, TCRbeta repertoires were sequenced from sorted naive and memory CD4+ and CD8+ T cells. General study outcomes and caveats: Among the resting subsets, memory CD8+ T cells contained the most alloreactive TCR clonotypes. Only a couple of subjects were sequenced, and the authors noted considerable between-individual heterogeneity in the alloreactive memory CD8+ T cell pool. Highly diverse repertoires were observed in naive CD4+ and CD8+ T cells, whereas lower diversity was observed in memory cells, and the most oligoclonal repertoires were found in memory CD8+ cells. In both subjects, allostimulation led to expansion of memory CD8+ clones, though the expansion induced by regulatory dendritic cells appeared to be more limited than that induced by mature dendritic cells.

Remarks on this clone: This receptor's antigen is unknown. Per-base quality was not reported, and no clone a single base away is much larger than it. In the same sample, other DNA sequences code for this CDR3.

Sorted T cell subsets were CFSE-labeled and co-cultured for 5 days with allogeneic regulatory or mature dendritic cells at a 1:10 DC:T ratio. FACS was used to sort naive T cells as CD45RA+ cells and memory T cells as CD45RO+ CD4+ or CD8+ cells. Two healthy control subjects provided the T cells used for TCR sequencing. The Qiagen DNeasy Blood & Tissue Kit was used to extract genomic DNA. TCRbeta CDR3 regions were amplified by multiplexed two-step PCR using Vbeta-specific forward primers and Jbeta-specific reverse primers. Through the immunoSEQ service, TCRbeta libraries were sequenced on an Illumina instrument. The paper's processing steps were these. V, D and J genes were assigned using IMGT annotation, and counts were corrected for multiplex PCR bias using synthetic CDR3 analogues. In the immunoSEQ Analyzer, repertoire clonality was calculated as one minus normalized Shannon entropy. Whether a clone counted as expanded was decided by Fisher's exact test with Benjamini-Hochberg false discovery rate control and a two-tailed cutoff of P<0.01. The clones in this table, taken by TCRdb from immuneACCESS, are in-frame only. Not every clone is retained; where verified, under half of the shortfall comes from an unresolved V gene, and the cause of the rest is unknown. Clone size and V and J calls were adopted from that table, with D and trimming inferred from the DNA. Here the sample has about 12,000 clones; roughly 90% occur a single time. Of the sample, approximately 0.22% falls within the top ten clones.

Specimen: naive CD8+ T cells from blood cultured with regulatory dendritic cells. Read against the paper, the sample's cell subset or site label means: CD45RA+ naive T cells. The clonotype originates from a human donor in good health.

The encoded CDR3 is CASSPWDNMNTEAFF. The DNA sequence follows: TGTGCCAGCAGCCCATGGGACAACATGAACACTGAAGCTTTCTTT. The rearrangement joined TRBV9 to TRBJ1-1; TRBD1 could be the D gene, as 6 bases match. CDR1 and CDR2 were assigned from the germline V gene as SGDLS and YYNGEE. V is cut by 4 bases and J by 0 bases, and the space between the germline ends is 13 bases. Taken from cysteine to phenylalanine, the CDR3 has 15 residues. Only CDR3 DNA is held: 45 bases, read in frame from base 1.